The 21 T cell receptor beta chains listed next were all sequenced from one sample in a study of blood T cell repertoires in COVID-19. TCRdb's table, derived via immunoSEQ multiplex PCR, lists solely in-frame clones and lacks some. The sample has about 240,000 clones; around four fifths are singletons. Sequencing input: peripheral blood. The receptor source for this set is a woman aged 60-70 years with active or convalescent COVID-19.

This chain joins TRBV7-9 and TRBJ2-4; 13 bases align to TRBD2. Germline CDR1 reads SEHNR; CDR2 reads FQNEAQ (reference sequence). V lost 5 bases and J lost 2; bases outside the gene matches: 6. CDR3 length: 17 residues. CDR3 protein: CASSTTSGGAPKNIQYF. CDR3 DNA sequence: TGTGCCAGCAGCACTACTAGCGGGGGGGCCCCCAAAAACATTCAGTACTTC.

Notes on this clone: The same CDR3 can be traced to other DNA sequences in this sample. This chain links TRBV5-1 with TRBJ2-2, with D perhaps TRBD1 (5 bases). Trimming took 3 bases from V and 5 from J, leaving 8 bases between them. This CDR3 has 13 amino acids. Per germline, CDR1 SGHRS and CDR2 YFSETQ. The DNA for the CDR3 is TGCGCCAGCAGCTCGCAGGGTACCGGGGAGCTGTTTTTT. This codes for CASSSQGTGELFF. Full variable domain (missing parts from reference TRBV5-1 and TRBJ2-2): KAGVTQTPRYLIKTRGQQVTLSCSPISGHRSVSWYQQTPGQGLQFLFEYFSETQRNKGNFPGRFSGRQFSNSRSEMNVSTLELGDSALYLCASSSQGTGELFFGEGSRLTVL.

This sequence joins TRBV3-1 (or the pseudogene TRBV3-2) and TRBJ1-2; TRBD1 aligns across 7 bases. Germline CDR1 LGHDT, CDR2 YNNKEL (reference sequence). The CDR3 sequence is 17 residues long. Trimming cost V 4 bases and J 0 bases; bases outside gene matches: 11. DNA of the CDR3: TGTGCCAGCAGCCCCACCTGGTCAGGGGGGACTAACTATGGCTACACCTTC. Translated: CASSPTWSGGTNYGYTF.

This chain joins TRBV6-5 and TRBJ2-7; possibly TRBD2 for D (6 bases). Germline CDR1 and CDR2: MNHEY and SVGAGI. The CDR3 contains 15 residues. V gave up 6 bases and J gave up 5 bases, with 20 bases separating them. The CDR3 region has the DNA TGTGCCAGCAGACACACACCGGCAGGGAGGAACGAGCAGTACTTC. Translation gives CASRHTPAGRNEQYF.

The rearrangement joins TRBV2 to TRBJ1-2; TRBD1 is a possible D gene (5 bases). The CDR3 contains 12 residues. Germline values: CDR1 SNHLY, CDR2 FYNNEI. Trimming removed 6 bases from V and 4 bases from J, with 9 bases in between. The DNA for the CDR3 is TGTGCCAGCAGGGTGCAGGGCTATGGCTACACCTTC. It translates to CASRVQGYGYTF.

The gene calls are TRBV19 and TRBJ1-6; 7 bases line up with TRBD1. The trim removed 5 bases at V and 5 bases at J, leaving 6 bases unmatched. This CDR3 is built from 15 residues. Germline lookup yields CDR1 LNHDA and CDR2 SQIVND (reference sequence). The CDR3 nucleotides are TGTGCCAGTAGTCCCTGGGACAGTAATAATTCACCCCTCCACTTT. Residues: CASSPWDSNNSPLHF.

In its sample, this clone was seen a few times. V gene TRBV27 combines with J gene TRBJ1-1; perhaps TRBD1 as D (6 bases). The germline V and J ends were trimmed by 5 bases and 10 bases, with 14 bases remaining between them. Per germline, CDR1 MNHEY and CDR2 SMNVEV (reference sequence). This CDR3 is 12 amino acids long. In DNA, the CDR3 is TGTGCCAGCAGTCCGCCGGGGGGGGCAGCTTTCTTT. Translation gives CASSPPGGAAFF.

This clone has only a few counts. V is TRBV4-3 and J is TRBJ1-6; TRBD1 matches 7 bases. The CDR3 contains 17 residues. Germline-derived CDR1 and CDR2 are LGHNA and YSLEER. The trim removed 2 bases at V and 6 bases at J, leaving 10 bases unmatched. The CDR3 DNA reads as TGCGCCAGCAGCCAAAGCGGAACAGGGGTTCGTAATTCACCCCTCCACTTT. The encoded protein is CASSQSGTGVRNSPLHF.

This clone occurred once. This chain links TRBV5-4 with TRBJ1-3; no firm D call. Trimming took 3 bases from V and 5 from J, leaving 15 bases between them. The CDR3 sequence is 15 residues long. Germline CDR1 is SGHNT and CDR2 is YYREEE (reference sequence). The CDR3 DNA sequence: TGTGCCAGCAGCTCGGGGTTCGGTCAACGAAACACCATATATTTT. Amino acids: CASSSGFGQRNTIYF.

The J gene is TRBJ2-5, the V gene TRBV5-1, with TRBD1 as a possible D gene (6 bases). V dropped 4 bases and J dropped 2 bases, with 21 bases sitting between them. The CDR3 contains 17 residues. From germline, CDR1 is SGHRS and CDR2 YFSETQ. The CDR3 is CASSQNPQGSPQETQYF. CDR3 sequence (DNA): TGCGCCAGCAGCCAAAACCCACAGGGTTCCCCACAAGAGACCCAGTACTTC. Full variable domain (remainder filled in from reference TRBV5-1 and TRBJ2-5): KAGVTQTPRYLIKTRGQQVTLSCSPISGHRSVSWYQQTPGQGLQFLFEYFSETQRNKGNFPGRFSGRQFSNSRSEMNVSTLELGDSALYLCASSQNPQGSPQETQYFGPGTRLLVL.

The chain joins TRBV4-1 to TRBJ2-7; 7 positions match TRBD1. Germline CDR1 is MGHRA and CDR2 is YSYEKL. CDR3 length equals 13 residues. V was clipped by 4 bases and J by 3 bases; unmatched bases: 3. CDR3 sequence: CASSPGTDYEQYF. The CDR3 nucleotides read TGCGCCAGCAGCCCAGGGACAGACTACGAGCAGTACTTC.

This sequence joins TRBV2 and TRBJ1-5, with a possible D match to TRBD1 (5 bases). This CDR3 has 15 residues. CDR1 SNHLY and CDR2 FYNNEI come from the germline V gene. V was clipped by 2 bases and J by 1 base, with 9 bases between them. CDR3: CASSEQGISNQPQHF. The CDR3 DNA reads as TGTGCCAGCAGTGAACAGGGTATAAGCAATCAGCCCCAGCATTTT. The whole variable domain, remainder taken from reference TRBV2 and TRBJ1-5, is EPEVTQTPSHQVTQMGQEVILRCVPISNHLYFYWYRQILGQKVEFLVSFYNNEISEKSEIFDDQFSVERPDGSNFTLKIRSTKLEDSAMYFCASSEQGISNQPQHFGDGTRLSIL.

V and J are TRBV19 and TRBJ1-5; D unresolved. The CDR3 runs to 15 residues. V lost 5 bases to trimming and J lost 5 bases, with 16 bases between them. Germline CDR1 LNHDA, CDR2 SQIVND (reference sequence). The CDR3 DNA is TGTGCCAGTAGTCCCACGGCCCCTAGAGATCAGCCCCAGCATTTT. This sequence encodes CASSPTAPRDQPQHF.

This chain links TRBV19 with TRBJ2-6; 10 positions agree with TRBD1. Germline loops: CDR1 LNHDA, CDR2 SQIVND (reference sequence). The CDR3 totals 16 residues. Germline trimming cut 9 bases from V and 2 bases from J; bases unmatched to any gene: 7. This chain's CDR3 is CASGDRGFPGANVLTF. In DNA, the CDR3 is TGTGCCAGCGGGGACAGGGGTTTCCCTGGGGCCAACGTCCTGACTTTC. Using reference TRBV19 and TRBJ2-6 for the parts outside the CDR3, the full variable domain is DGGITQSPKYLFRKEGQNVTLSCEQNLNHDAMYWYRQDPGQGLRLIYYSQIVNDFQKGDIAEGYSVSREKKESFPLTVTSAQKNPTAFYLCASGDRGFPGANVLTFGAGSRLTVL.

The V call is TRBV6-1, the J call TRBJ1-2; 10 bases match TRBD1. The CDR3 totals 18 residues. Per the germline V gene, CDR1 is MNHNS and CDR2 is SASEGT. The ends lost 4 bases at V and 6 bases at J; junction bases unmatched: 17. CDR3 residues: CASSVPATFPGQGNGYTF. For the CDR3, the DNA is TGTGCCAGCAGTGTCCCGGCGACCTTCCCGGGACAGGGGAATGGCTACACCTTC.

CDR3 sequence reads: CSANTGDDQYF. The DNA for the CDR3 is TGCAGTGCTAACACAGGGGATGACCAGTACTTC. The J gene is TRBJ2-5, the V gene TRBV20-1, with TRBD1 matching 7 bases. J was trimmed by 10 bases and V by 4 bases; bases with no gene match: 6. Germline assignment: CDR1 DFQATT and CDR2 SNEGSKA (reference sequence). The CDR3 sequence is 11 residues long.

This chain links TRBV18 with TRBJ1-1; D is perhaps TRBD1 (5 bases). The CDR3 spans 13 residues. V dropped 6 bases and J dropped 6 bases, with 14 bases sitting between them. Germline V CDR1 and CDR2: KGHSH, LQKENI. CDR3 in amino acids: CASSLRGVAEAFF. CDR3 coding DNA: TGTGCCAGCTCCCTCCGGGGGGTGGCTGAAGCTTTCTTT.

The V and J genes are TRBV4-2 and TRBJ1-1; no firm D call. V lost 0 bases and J lost 7, with 18 bases in between. The germline V gene has CDR1 LGHNA and CDR2 YNFKEQ. CDR3 length equals 16 residues. In DNA, the CDR3 is TGTGCCAGCAGCCAAGAATATACGCCCGGGATTAATGAAGCTTTCTTT. Encoded protein: CASSQEYTPGINEAFF.

The chain combines TRBV9 with TRBJ1-2; D not certain. CDR3 length equals 16 residues. Germline loops: CDR1 SGDLS, CDR2 YYNGEE. Trimming removed 6 bases at V and 4 bases at J, with 22 bases between. The CDR3 reads CASTPERGALIYGYTF. CDR3 in DNA: TGTGCCAGCACCCCAGAAAGAGGCGCCTTAATCTATGGCTACACCTTC.

This CDR3 is CASQYNVYNEQFF. The CDR3 region has the DNA TGTGCCAGCCAATACAACGTTTACAATGAGCAGTTCTTC. J is TRBJ2-1 and V is TRBV6-5; D is unclear. Germline lookup yields CDR1 MNHEY and CDR2 SVGAGI. This CDR3 contains 13 residues. V lost 8 bases to trimming and J lost 4 bases, with 12 bases between them.

This clone occurred once. V gene TRBV4-1 combines with J gene TRBJ2-1; TRBD2 is a possible D gene (7 bases). Trimming pared 0 bases from V and 7 bases from J, leaving 16 bases between. The CDR3 length is 16 residues. Germline V lookup: CDR1 MGHRA, CDR2 YSYEKL. CDR3 region: CASSQDRHREGNEQFF. As DNA, the CDR3 is TGCGCCAGCAGCCAAGACCGTCACAGGGAGGGGAATGAGCAGTTCTTC.